The 18 T cell receptor beta chains reported below all come from one sample, sequenced in a study of CD8 T cells in Susac syndrome. Random hexamers primed reverse transcription of 0.5 to 1 ug RNA. In TCRdb, the immunoSEQ multiplex PCR reads were re-called with MiXCR into one record per CDR3 protein. The data contain about 440,000 distinct CDR3 sequences, approximately 85% of them singletons. The sample was CD8+ T cells from PBMCs. The receptors were sampled from a human donor with multiple sclerosis.

J is TRBJ1-5 and V is TRBV7-8; TRBD1 might be the D (5 bases). Trimming removed 1 base at V and 0 bases at J, with 7 bases between. CDR1 and CDR2 (germline): SGHVS, FQNEAQ. The CDR3 length is 15 residues. The CDR3 DNA is TGTGCCAGCAGCTTAGAGGGGTTTAGCAATCAGCCCCAGCATTTT. As protein: CASSLEGFSNQPQHF.

This clonotype showed up just a few times. V and J are TRBV5-6 and TRBJ2-7; the match to TRBD1 covers 7 bases. Germline-derived CDR1 and CDR2 are SGHDT and YYEEEE. The CDR3 has 17 residues. V was pared by 4 bases and J by 1 base, with 14 bases of the junction left unmatched. Here the CDR3 DNA reads TGTGCCAGCAGCAGACGACCGGGACAGATAACTTCCTACGAGCAGTACTTC. Its protein product is CASSRRPGQITSYEQYF.

This rearrangement joins TRBV5-4 to TRBJ1-2; perhaps TRBD1 as D (5 bases). The ends were cut back, 4 bases at V and 6 bases at J, with 10 bases in the middle. CDR1 SGHNT and CDR2 YYREEE come from the germline V gene (reference sequence). CDR3 length: 12 residues. The CDR3 DNA sequence: TGTGCCAGCAGCGATTGGGGGGATGGCTACACCTTC. Its protein is CASSDWGDGYTF.

The chain uses TRBV12-3 or TRBV12-4 and TRBJ1-2; possibly TRBD1 for D (5 bases). This CDR3 is 13 amino acids long. V was cut by 3 bases and J by 6 bases, with 11 bases left in between. The CDR3: CASSFSRDHGYTF. CDR3 bases: TGTGCCAGCAGTTTTAGCAGGGATCATGGCTACACCTTC.

The chain joins TRBV6-5 to TRBJ1-4; D may be TRBD1 (6 bases). V lost 4 bases to trimming and J lost 8 bases, with 17 bases between them. This CDR3 region has 15 residues. Looked up from germline, CDR1 is MNHEY and CDR2 is SVGAGI. The CDR3 DNA is TGTGCCAGCAGTTTTACGGACAGCGTAAACGAAAAACTGTTTTTT. Amino acid sequence: CASSFTDSVNEKLFF.

The CDR3 bases are TGTGCCAGCAGTTTGGGCGGGGGCTACACAGATACGCAGTATTTT. Residues: CASSLGGGYTDTQYF. V gene TRBV27 combines with J gene TRBJ2-3, with a tentative D call TRBD2 (7 bases). Germline V lookup: CDR1 MNHEY, CDR2 SMNVEV (reference sequence). The V end was cut by 3 bases, the J end by 2 bases, with 12 bases between. The CDR3 runs 15 residues.

V usage is TRBV27 and J usage is TRBJ1-2; possible D gene TRBD1, 5 bases. Germline CDR1 reads MNHEY; CDR2 reads SMNVEV (reference sequence). This CDR3 spans 14 amino acids. V dropped 0 bases and J dropped 4 bases, with 9 bases sitting between them. Here the CDR3 reads CASSLSGGLYGYTF. In DNA, the CDR3 is TGTGCCAGCAGTTTATCGGGGGGACTCTATGGCTACACCTTC.

This clonotype was counted once. The DNA for the CDR3 is TGTGCCAGCAGCTTAGCGGCTAGCGGGGGGTTAGCAGATACGCAGTATTTT. This translates into CASSLAASGGLADTQYF. V usage is TRBV7-6 and J usage is TRBJ2-3, with 11 bases aligning to TRBD2. Unmatched junction bases numbered 6, after V lost 0 bases and J lost 4 bases. From germline, CDR1 is SGHVS and CDR2 FNYEAQ. CDR3 length equals 17 residues.

The chain combines TRBV20-1 with TRBJ2-7; 11 bases line up with TRBD2. Germline V gives CDR1 DFQATT, CDR2 SNEGSKA (reference sequence). Losses at the gene ends were 0 bases for V and 2 bases for J; bases not matched to a gene: 6. This CDR3 has 16 amino acids. The chain's CDR3 is CSAREFSGRAPYEQYF. In DNA, the CDR3 is TGCAGTGCTAGAGAGTTTAGCGGGAGGGCCCCCTACGAGCAGTACTTC.

This sequence joins TRBV6-5 and TRBJ1-3; no clear D gene. This CDR3 region has 14 residues. The germline V gene encodes CDR1 MNHEY and CDR2 SVGAGI. V was pared by 4 bases and J by 1 base, with 8 bases between. This CDR3 is CASSFDESGNTIYF. The DNA of the CDR3 is TGTGCCAGCAGTTTCGACGAATCTGGAAACACCATATATTTT.

The chain recombines TRBV5-1 with TRBJ1-5; D not certain. Germline V CDR1 and CDR2: SGHRS, YFSETQ. The CDR3 has 15 amino acids. The V end was cut by 3 bases, the J end by 0 bases, with 10 bases between. CDR3 DNA: TGCGCCAGCAGCTGGAACAGTGATAGCAATCAGCCCCAGCATTTT. This encodes CASSWNSDSNQPQHF.

This clonotype is a singleton in its sample. The chain joins TRBV4-1 to TRBJ2-7; 7 positions match TRBD1. The CDR3 loop spans 16 amino acids. V trimming: 0 bases; J trimming: 2 bases; junction bases outside the gene matches: 7. The germline CDR1 and CDR2 sequences are MGHRA and YSYEKL. CDR3 sequence reads: CASSQDQGDGPYEQYF. Written as DNA, the CDR3 is TGCGCCAGCAGCCAAGATCAGGGGGACGGTCCCTACGAGCAGTACTTC.

The table lists this clonotype with a few counts. The genes are TRBV27 and TRBJ1-5, with D unclear. The CDR3 runs 13 residues. Germline CDR1 is MNHEY and CDR2 is SMNVEV (reference sequence). The V end was cut by 2 bases, the J end by 6 bases, with 8 bases between. CDR3 DNA: TGTGCCAGCAGTTTAGGGGTCGGTCAGCCCCAGCATTTT. Translated, it gives CASSLGVGQPQHF.

V gene TRBV7-6 combines with J gene TRBJ2-3; TRBD1 matches 8 bases. Germline V gives CDR1 SGHVS, CDR2 FNYEAQ. This CDR3 is built from 19 residues. The trim removed 5 bases at V and 1 base at J, leaving 17 bases unmatched. The CDR3 protein is CASSLPPGTGNHGTDTQYF. DNA for the CDR3: TGTGCCAGCAGCCTTCCCCCCGGGACAGGAAACCATGGCACAGATACGCAGTATTTT.

J is TRBJ2-2 and V is TRBV5-6, with D perhaps TRBD1 (6 bases). Deletions cut 3 bases from V and 4 bases from J, with 16 bases between. The length of the CDR3 is 16 residues. The V gene's germline CDR1 is SGHDT and CDR2 YYEEEE. The CDR3 region is CASSSLPGQPTGELFF. Here the CDR3 DNA reads TGTGCCAGCAGCTCCTTACCGGGACAACCCACCGGGGAGCTGTTTTTT.

The chain uses TRBV2 and TRBJ2-1, with TRBD2 identical over 13 bases. V shed 6 bases and J 4 bases; nucleotides not matched to a gene: 6. Germline V gives CDR1 SNHLY, CDR2 FYNNEI. CDR3 length equals 16 residues. In nucleotides, the CDR3 is TGTGCCAGCAGGACTAGCGGGGGGCTTTTATACAATGAGCAGTTCTTC. Protein sequence: CASRTSGGLLYNEQFF.

This chain links TRBV3-1 with TRBJ2-1, with TRBD2 matching over 10 bases. There are 17 residues in the CDR3. Germline V gene data show CDR1 as LGHDT and CDR2 as YNNKEL (reference sequence). V shed 1 base and J 4 bases; nucleotides not matched to a gene: 7. The CDR3 loop reads CASSQASGGAVYNEQFF. The CDR3 nucleotides are TGTGCCAGCAGCCAAGCGAGCGGGGGGGCTGTTTACAATGAGCAGTTCTTC.

The rearrangement uses TRBV11-3 and TRBJ2-5; 9 positions match TRBD1. In germline, CDR1 is SGHNT, CDR2 YENEEA. CDR3 size: 15 residues. The V and J ends lost 5 bases and 0 bases, in that order; junction bases with no gene match: 4. The CDR3 loop reads CASSRQGGYQETQYF. The CDR3, as DNA: TGTGCCAGCAGCCGACAGGGGGGGTACCAAGAGACCCAGTACTTC.